The 8 T cell receptor beta chains in this list originate from one sample, sequenced in a study of T-cell reconstitution after alpha-beta-depleted transplantation in children. Molecular barcoding with unique molecular identifiers was used for the TCRbeta library. One entry per CDR3 protein, called by TCRdb with MiXCR from the PCR reads. The data hold about 900,000 distinct CDR3 sequences, with less than 30% observed a single time. The input for sequencing was PBMCs, mostly from graft donor cells, taken 360 days after TCRalphabeta/CD19-depleted stem cell transplant. Source of these receptors: a boy younger than two who had a stem cell transplant for SCID, so the T cells may come from the graft donor.

This chain joins TRBV2 and TRBJ2-6; D remains unclear. In germline, CDR1 is SNHLY, CDR2 FYNNEI. This CDR3 has 15 residues. V lost 3 bases to trimming and J lost 0 bases, with 6 bases between them. This CDR3 reads CASSDVGSGANVLTF. CDR3 DNA: TGTGCCAGCAGTGATGTAGGCTCTGGGGCCAACGTCCTGACTTTC.

V usage is TRBV28 and J usage is TRBJ2-7, with unresolved D. Looked up from germline, CDR1 is MDHEN and CDR2 is SYDVKM. Trimming removed 3 bases from V and 2 bases from J, with 8 bases in between. The CDR3 covers 13 residues. The CDR3 nucleotides read TGTGCCAGCAGTTTTACGCCTACCTACGAGCAGTACTTC. Translated, it gives CASSFTPTYEQYF.

The chain is built from TRBV20-1 and TRBJ2-2; TRBD1 or TRBD2 may be the D gene (5 bases each). Germline loops: CDR1 DFQATT, CDR2 SNEGSKA (reference sequence). V lost 5 bases to trimming and J lost 3 bases, with 16 bases between them. This CDR3 has 15 residues. The CDR3 DNA sequence: TGCAGTGCTCATAGAGGGAAAGGGGACACCGGGGAGCTGTTTTTT. This sequence encodes CSAHRGKGDTGELFF.

This clonotype has only a few counts. V gene TRBV27 combines with J gene TRBJ2-3; D is unresolved. CDR3 size: 15 residues. Per the germline V gene, CDR1 is MNHEY and CDR2 is SMNVEV (reference sequence). V was clipped by 7 bases and J by 0 bases, with 14 bases between them. In DNA form, the CDR3 reads TGTGCCAGCAAACCTCTAGTTCCGAGCACAGATACGCAGTATTTT. Protein sequence: CASKPLVPSTDTQYF.

This clonotype was observed a few times. V usage is TRBV27 and J usage is TRBJ2-3, with D possibly matching TRBD2 (5 bases). CDR1 MNHEY and CDR2 SMNVEV come from the germline V gene (reference sequence). Between the trimmed V and J ends, which lost 0 bases and 3 bases, there was a span of 13 bases. This CDR3 is 16 amino acids long. The CDR3 is CASSLSGFGGTDTQYF. The CDR3, as DNA: TGTGCCAGCAGTTTATCGGGTTTCGGAGGAACAGATACGCAGTATTTT.

The chain uses TRBV6-5 and TRBJ1-4, with D possibly matching TRBD1 (5 bases). The CDR3 is made up of 16 amino acids. Trimming left V 0 bases short and J 2 bases short, with 10 bases between. The germline gives CDR1 MNHEY, CDR2 SVGAGI. The CDR3 DNA sequence: TGTGCCAGCAGTTACTCTCGGGGGAGGACTAATGAAAAACTGTTTTTT. Translating it yields CASSYSRGRTNEKLFF.

The chain recombines TRBV12-3 or TRBV12-4 with TRBJ1-1; D is undetermined. The CDR3 length is 14 residues. The V and J ends lost 5 bases and 2 bases respectively, with 12 bases between them. CDR3 loop: CASSPWSVNTEAFF. The CDR3 nucleotides read TGTGCCAGCAGTCCTTGGTCTGTCAACACTGAAGCTTTCTTT.

This clonotype appeared a few times. This rearrangement joins TRBV29-1 to TRBJ1-2; possibly TRBD1 for D (6 bases). Germline CDR1 is SQVTM and CDR2 is ANQGSEA. This CDR3 contains 13 residues. Trimming pared 2 bases from V and 5 bases from J, leaving 12 bases between. The CDR3: CSVENRVGYGYTF. The CDR3 nucleotides are TGCAGCGTTGAAAACAGGGTGGGGTATGGCTACACCTTC.